The 22 T cell receptor beta chains below all came from one sample that was sequenced in a study of blood T cell repertoires in COVID-19. Data came from immunoSEQ multiplex PCR; TCRdb stores just in-frame clones and leaves some out. Here the sample spans 110,000 to 150,000 clones, 85% to 90% being singletons. Sequencing was done on a sample of peripheral blood. These receptor sequences come from a man in his 60s with active or convalescent COVID-19.

This clone came up once. J is TRBJ1-5 and V is TRBV21-1; the table names TRBD1, a call not compared with the DNA. TRBV21-1 is labeled a pseudogene. The CDR3 is made up of 15 amino acids. The CDR3 region has the DNA TGTGCCATTCACAGGGGGCGTTGGGACAATCAGCCCCAGCATTTT. The encoded protein is CAIHRGRWDNQPQHF.

J is TRBJ1-1 and V is TRBV7-2; D is ambiguous. Germline V lookup: CDR1 SGHTA, CDR2 FQGNSA. CDR3 length: 15 residues. V shed 2 bases and J shed 0 bases, with 10 bases lying between them. The chain's CDR3 is CASSLKAGVNTEAFF. The CDR3 DNA is TGTGCCAGCAGCTTAAAGGCCGGAGTGAACACTGAAGCTTTCTTT.

The rearrangement joins TRBV7-6 to TRBJ2-3; 7 bases align to TRBD1. Losses at the gene ends were 0 bases for V and 2 bases for J; bases not matched to a gene: 8. The CDR3 spans 17 residues. Looked up from germline, CDR1 is SGHVS and CDR2 is FNYEAQ. This chain's CDR3 is CASSLAHRGPHTDTQYF. The CDR3, as DNA: TGTGCCAGCAGCTTAGCGCATAGGGGGCCGCACACAGATACGCAGTATTTT.

V gene TRBV7-2 combines with J gene TRBJ2-3; D is unclear. Trimming pared 1 base from V and 0 bases from J, leaving 11 bases between. Looked up from germline, CDR1 is SGHTA and CDR2 is FQGNSA. The CDR3 has 16 residues. The CDR3 here is CASSLVIVPSTDTQYF. CDR3 sequence (DNA): TGTGCCAGCAGCTTAGTGATAGTACCTAGCACAGATACGCAGTATTTT.

The J gene is TRBJ2-3, the V gene TRBV5-1; 10 positions match TRBD2. There are 16 residues in the CDR3. The J segment lost 3 bases and the V segment lost 1 base, leaving 5 bases of the junction unmatched. From germline, CDR1 is SGHRS and CDR2 YFSETQ. CDR3 in amino acids: CASSLRSGGATDTQYF. The CDR3 DNA reads TGCGCCAGCAGCTTGAGGAGCGGGGGGGCGACAGATACGCAGTATTTT.

The gene calls are TRBV27 and TRBJ2-6; D gene ambiguous. The CDR3 extends over 13 amino acids. V gave up 4 bases and J gave up 4 bases, with 5 bases separating them. Germline CDR1 MNHEY, CDR2 SMNVEV (reference sequence). The CDR3 here is CASSWAGANVLTF. The DNA for the CDR3 is TGTGCCAGCAGTTGGGCAGGGGCCAACGTCCTGACTTTC. The full variable domain, in which reference TRBV27 and TRBJ2-6 provide the parts outside the CDR3, is EAQVTQNPRYLITVTGKKLTVTCSQNMNHEYMSWYRQDPGLGLRQIYYSMNVEVTDKGDVPEGYKVSRKEKRNFPLILESPSPNQTSLYFCASSWAGANVLTFGAGSRLTVL.

The gene calls are TRBV4-1 and TRBJ2-7, with D tentatively TRBD2 (6 bases). The V gene's germline CDR1 is MGHRA and CDR2 YSYEKL. The V end was cut by 5 bases, the J end by 2 bases, with 25 bases between. The CDR3 has 18 residues. This CDR3 reads CASSSLVGTYGTPYEQYF. DNA for the CDR3: TGCGCCAGCAGCTCTCTTGTGGGAACCTACGGGACTCCCTACGAGCAGTACTTC.

This chain connects TRBV7-2 to TRBJ2-7; no reliable D call. The V gene lost 4 bases and the J gene lost 1 base, with 11 bases spanning the gap. CDR3 length equals 14 residues. CDR1 and CDR2 from the germline V gene are SGHTA and FQGNSA. The CDR3 reads CASSYRHESYEQYF. DNA of the CDR3: TGTGCCAGCAGCTATAGACACGAATCCTACGAGCAGTACTTC.

Comments on this clone: Mismatch with germline at one junction end may stem from a read error. V is TRBV7-7 and J is TRBJ2-7; 9 bases agree with TRBD2. This CDR3 comprises 15 residues. CDR1 is SSHAT, CDR2 FNYEAQ, per germline (reference sequence). CDR3 in amino acids: CASSPAGGRAYEQYF. CDR3 coding DNA: TGTGCTAGCAGCCCGGCGGGCGGGAGGGCTTACGAGCAGTACTTC.

The rearrangement joins TRBV19 to TRBJ2-2, with 7 positions matching TRBD2. The trim removed 6 bases at V and 6 bases at J, leaving 13 bases unmatched. The CDR3 is 16 residues long. Germline V lookup: CDR1 LNHDA, CDR2 SQIVND (reference sequence). CDR3 DNA sequence: TGTGCCAGTAGCCCCGTGGGGGGGACGTCAGCCGGGGAGCTGTTTTTT. Its protein is CASSPVGGTSAGELFF. Full variable domain (remainder filled in from reference TRBV19 and TRBJ2-2): DGGITQSPKYLFRKEGQNVTLSCEQNLNHDAMYWYRQDPGQGLRLIYYSQIVNDFQKGDIAEGYSVSREKKESFPLTVTSAQKNPTAFYLCASSPVGGTSAGELFFGEGSRLTVL.

The J gene is TRBJ2-3, the V gene TRBV3-1 (or the pseudogene TRBV3-2); 9 bases match TRBD2. The V gene end was trimmed by 0 bases and the J gene end by 4 bases; junction bases not matched to a gene: 8. Germline lookup yields CDR1 LGHDT and CDR2 YNNKEL (reference sequence). This CDR3 contains 17 residues. The CDR3 sequence is CASSQDRASGTADTQYF. Written as DNA, the CDR3 is TGTGCCAGCAGCCAAGATCGGGCTAGCGGGACGGCAGATACGCAGTATTTT.

The chain is built from TRBV5-5 and TRBJ2-5, with 12 bases identical to TRBD2. The germline gives CDR1 SGHKS, CDR2 YYEKEE (reference sequence). The CDR3 has 18 amino acids. The V gene end was trimmed by 3 bases and the J gene end by 0 bases; junction bases not matched to a gene: 9. The CDR3, as DNA: TGTGCCAGCAGCTACTGGACTAGCGGGGTCAAGTACCAAGAGACCCAGTACTTC. Translation gives CASSYWTSGVKYQETQYF.

Concerning this clone: This same CDR3 is encoded by further DNA sequences in the sample. The chain links TRBV6-4 to TRBJ1-1; a weak D match, TRBD1 (6 bases). The germline V gene encodes CDR1 MRHNA and CDR2 SNTAGT. The CDR3 loop spans 13 amino acids. V gave up 5 bases and J gave up 1 base, with 8 bases separating them. Written as DNA, the CDR3 is TGTGCCAGCAGTTTGGACAGGAACACTGAAGCTTTCTTT. Protein sequence: CASSLDRNTEAFF.

The J gene is TRBJ1-1, the V gene TRBV28; unclear D gene. The CDR3 spans 13 residues. Trimming cost V 1 base and J 1 base, with 4 bases left between them. Germline CDR1 reads MDHEN; CDR2 reads SYDVKM. CDR3: CASSLFRNTEAFF. The CDR3 DNA reads TGTGCCAGCAGTTTATTCAGGAACACTGAAGCTTTCTTT.

This chain connects TRBV6-5 to TRBJ2-1; D is undetermined. Per germline, CDR1 MNHEY and CDR2 SVGAGI. V lost 5 bases and J 1 base, leaving 3 bases between the germline ends. This CDR3 region has 12 residues. The CDR3 reads CASSHSYNEQFF. The CDR3 coding sequence is TGTGCCAGCAGTCATTCCTACAATGAGCAGTTCTTC.

This clone appeared once. This chain connects TRBV5-1 to TRBJ2-7, with D perhaps matching TRBD1 (6 bases). Germline V CDR1 and CDR2: SGHRS, YFSETQ. V gave up 5 bases and J gave up 1 base, with 13 bases separating them. The CDR3 consists of 14 residues. CDR3: CASRRAGESYEQYF. The DNA of the CDR3 is TGCGCCAGCAGGCGGGCAGGGGAATCCTACGAGCAGTACTTC.

This chain links TRBV5-4 with TRBJ1-5, with 9 positions matching TRBD1. Germline V lookup: CDR1 SGHNT, CDR2 YYREEE (reference sequence). V lost 3 bases, J lost 9 bases, and 13 bases stayed unmatched. CDR3 length: 16 residues. CDR3 DNA sequence: TGTGCCAGCAGCTCACTCGGACAGGGGTCCATTCGGCCCCAGCATTTT. Amino acid sequence: CASSSLGQGSIRPQHF. Variable domain in full (rest from reference TRBV5-4 and TRBJ1-5): ETGVTQSPTHLIKTRGQQVTLRCSSQSGHNTVSWYQQALGQGPQFIFQYYREEENGRGNFPPRFSGLQFPNYSSELNVNALELDDSALYLCASSSLGQGSIRPQHFGDGTRLSIL.

This chain connects TRBV18 to TRBJ2-6; 8 nucleotides agree with TRBD1. This CDR3 comprises 17 residues. In germline, CDR1 is KGHSH, CDR2 LQKENI. V gave up 3 bases and J gave up 0 bases; unmatched junction bases: 4. The chain's CDR3 is CASSPRTGLSGANVLTF. DNA of the CDR3: TGTGCCAGCTCACCGAGGACAGGGCTCTCTGGGGCCAACGTCCTGACTTTC.

The gene calls are TRBV5-1 and TRBJ2-1, with 8 bases fitting TRBD1. With V trimmed by 3 bases and J by 1 base, 9 bases remained unmatched. Germline CDR1 is SGHRS and CDR2 is YFSETQ. This CDR3 has 17 amino acids. The CDR3 region is CASSSTLTGESYNEQFF. The DNA for the CDR3 is TGCGCCAGCAGCTCTACCTTGACAGGGGAGTCCTACAATGAGCAGTTCTTC.

The CDR3, as DNA: TGCGCCAGCAGCTTGGATTCCGGGGGCTCCTACAATGAGCAGTTCTTC. Its translation is CASSLDSGGSYNEQFF. The chain links TRBV5-1 to TRBJ2-1, with a possible D match to TRBD2 (6 bases). The CDR3 is 16 residues long. Trimming took 0 bases from V and 0 from J, leaving 10 bases between them. Looked up from germline, CDR1 is SGHRS and CDR2 is YFSETQ.

The rearrangement joins TRBV6-5 to TRBJ2-7, with a possible D match to TRBD2 (5 bases). This CDR3 contains 15 residues. V gave up 7 bases and J gave up 0 bases, with 16 bases separating them. From germline, CDR1 is MNHEY and CDR2 SVGAGI. In nucleotides, the CDR3 is TGTGCCAGCACCCCCTATGCGGGTCACTCCTACGAGCAGTACTTC. It translates to CASTPYAGHSYEQYF.

The chain couples TRBV3-1 (or the pseudogene TRBV3-2) to TRBJ1-2; 9 positions agree with TRBD1. The CDR3 is 13 residues long. Trimming removed 7 bases from V and 3 bases from J; junction bases left unmatched: 3. Germline V CDR1 and CDR2: LGHDT, YNNKEL (reference sequence). CDR3 loop: CASKGQGYYGYTF. The CDR3 coding sequence is TGTGCCAGCAAAGGACAGGGGTACTATGGCTACACCTTC.